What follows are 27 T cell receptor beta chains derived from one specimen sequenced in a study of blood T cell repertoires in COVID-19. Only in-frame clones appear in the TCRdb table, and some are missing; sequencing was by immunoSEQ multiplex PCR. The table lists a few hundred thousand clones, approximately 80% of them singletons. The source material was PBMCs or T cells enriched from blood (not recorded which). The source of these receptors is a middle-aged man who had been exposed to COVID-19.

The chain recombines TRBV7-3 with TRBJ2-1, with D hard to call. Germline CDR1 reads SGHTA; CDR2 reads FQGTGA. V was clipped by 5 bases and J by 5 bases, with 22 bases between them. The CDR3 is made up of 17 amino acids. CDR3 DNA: TGTGCCAGCAGCCCACACTTATCTGGCCCGGCGGACAATGAGCAGTTCTTC. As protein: CASSPHLSGPADNEQFF.

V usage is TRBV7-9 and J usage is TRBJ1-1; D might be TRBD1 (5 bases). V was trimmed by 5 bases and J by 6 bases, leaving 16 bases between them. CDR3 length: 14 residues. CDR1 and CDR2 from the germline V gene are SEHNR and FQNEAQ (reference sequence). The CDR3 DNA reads TGTGCCAGCAGCGTACAAATTTCGGGGGCTGAAGCTTTCTTT. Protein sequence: CASSVQISGAEAFF.

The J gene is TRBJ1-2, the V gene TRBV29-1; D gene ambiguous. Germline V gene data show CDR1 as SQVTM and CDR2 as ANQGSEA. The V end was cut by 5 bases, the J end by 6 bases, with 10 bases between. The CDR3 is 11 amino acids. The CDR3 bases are TGCAGCGTTCGGGGAGAGCATGGCTACACCTTC. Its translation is CSVRGEHGYTF.

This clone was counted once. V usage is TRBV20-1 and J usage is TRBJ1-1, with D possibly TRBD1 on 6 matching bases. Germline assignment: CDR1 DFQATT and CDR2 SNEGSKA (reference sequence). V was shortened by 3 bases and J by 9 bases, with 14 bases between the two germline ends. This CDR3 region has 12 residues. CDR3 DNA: TGCAGTGCTAGTCCGGACGACAGGCAAGCTTTCTTT. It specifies CSASPDDRQAFF.

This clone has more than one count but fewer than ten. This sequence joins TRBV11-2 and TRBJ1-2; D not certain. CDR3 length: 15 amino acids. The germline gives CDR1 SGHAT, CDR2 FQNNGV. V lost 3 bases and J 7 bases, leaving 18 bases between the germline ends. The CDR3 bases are TGTGCCAGCAGCTTCCAACCAGGTTCGATAGGTGGCTACACCTTC. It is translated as CASSFQPGSIGGYTF.

The CDR3 spells CASSGQPGYNQPQHF. DNA for the CDR3: TGTGCCAGCAGCGGACAGCCAGGGTACAATCAGCCCCAGCATTTT. This chain uses TRBV6-5 with TRBJ1-5, with a weak D call TRBD1 (6 bases). Trimming took 6 bases from V and 3 from J, leaving 15 bases between them. CDR1 is MNHEY, CDR2 SVGAGI, per germline. The CDR3 length is 15 residues.

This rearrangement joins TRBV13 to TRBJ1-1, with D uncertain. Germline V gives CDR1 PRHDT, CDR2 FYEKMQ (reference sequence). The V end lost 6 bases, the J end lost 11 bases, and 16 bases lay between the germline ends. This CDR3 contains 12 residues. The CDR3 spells CASSEPGAGAFF. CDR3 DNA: TGTGCCAGCAGTGAACCCGGAGCGGGCGCTTTCTTT.

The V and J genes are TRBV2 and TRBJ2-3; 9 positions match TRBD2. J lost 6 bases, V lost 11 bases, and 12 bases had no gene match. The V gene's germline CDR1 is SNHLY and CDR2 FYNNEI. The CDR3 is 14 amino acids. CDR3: CAGRTSVGGDTQYF. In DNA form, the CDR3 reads TGTGCCGGCCGGACTAGCGTGGGGGGGGATACGCAGTATTTT.

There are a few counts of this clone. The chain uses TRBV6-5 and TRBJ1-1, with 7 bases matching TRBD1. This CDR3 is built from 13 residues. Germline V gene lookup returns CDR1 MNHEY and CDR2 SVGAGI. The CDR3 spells CATMAGGFTEAFF. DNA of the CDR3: TGTGCAACTATGGCAGGGGGTTTTACTGAAGCTTTCTTT.

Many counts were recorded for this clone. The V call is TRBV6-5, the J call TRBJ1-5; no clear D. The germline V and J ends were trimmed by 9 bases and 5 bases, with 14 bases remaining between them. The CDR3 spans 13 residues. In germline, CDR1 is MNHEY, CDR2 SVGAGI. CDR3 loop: CASTLVGHQPQHF. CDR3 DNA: TGTGCCAGTACCTTGGTGGGCCATCAGCCCCAGCATTTT.

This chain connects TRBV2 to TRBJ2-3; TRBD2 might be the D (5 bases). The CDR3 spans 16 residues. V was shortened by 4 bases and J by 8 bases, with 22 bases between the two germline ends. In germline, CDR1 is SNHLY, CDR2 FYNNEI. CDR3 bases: TGTGCCAGCAGTGTATCTCGGGCTGAGGGTCAAGGTACGCAGTATTTT. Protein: CASSVSRAEGQGTQYF.

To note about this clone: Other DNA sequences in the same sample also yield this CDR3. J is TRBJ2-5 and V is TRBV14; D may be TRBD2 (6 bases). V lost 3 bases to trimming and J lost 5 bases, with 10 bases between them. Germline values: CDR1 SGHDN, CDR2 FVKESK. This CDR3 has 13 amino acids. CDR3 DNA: TGTGCCAGCAGCCAGAATCGGGGGGAGACCCAGTACTTC. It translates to CASSQNRGETQYF.

The DNA for the CDR3 is TGCAGCGCCCAGGGGAACGGCTTCTATGGCTACACCTTC. It encodes CSAQGNGFYGYTF. The chain couples TRBV29-1 to TRBJ1-2; tentatively, D is TRBD1 (6 bases). CDR3 length: 13 amino acids. Trimming shortened V by 7 bases and J by 4 bases, and 16 bases separated the two germline ends. Germline-derived CDR1 and CDR2 are SQVTM and ANQGSEA.

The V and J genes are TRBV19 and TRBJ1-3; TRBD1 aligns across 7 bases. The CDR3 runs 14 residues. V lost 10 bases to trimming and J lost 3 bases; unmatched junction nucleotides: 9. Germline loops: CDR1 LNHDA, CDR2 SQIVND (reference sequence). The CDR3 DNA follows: TGTGCCACCAACAGGGGTCCGAATGGAAACACCATATATTTT. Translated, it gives CATNRGPNGNTIYF.

The chain's CDR3 is CASSSRADTQYF. Here the CDR3 DNA reads TGTGCCAGCAGCTCTAGAGCAGATACGCAGTATTTT. This chain links TRBV7-8 with TRBJ2-3; D is uncertain. The germline V and J ends were trimmed by 4 bases and 4 bases, with 6 bases remaining between them. The length of the CDR3 is 12 residues. Germline lookup yields CDR1 SGHVS and CDR2 FQNEAQ.

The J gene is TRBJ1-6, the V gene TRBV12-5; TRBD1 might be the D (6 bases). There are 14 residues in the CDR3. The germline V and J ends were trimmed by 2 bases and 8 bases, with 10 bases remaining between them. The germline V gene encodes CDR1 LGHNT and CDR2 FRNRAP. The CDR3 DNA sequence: TGTGCTAGTGGTTTGACAGGGTATGATTCACCCCTCCACTTT. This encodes CASGLTGYDSPLHF. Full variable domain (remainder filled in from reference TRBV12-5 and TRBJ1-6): DARVTQTPRHKVTEMGQEVTMRCQPILGHNTVFWYRQTMMQGLELLAYFRNRAPLDDSGMPKDRFSAEMPDATLATLKIQPSEPRDSAVYFCASGLTGYDSPLHFGNGTRLTVT.

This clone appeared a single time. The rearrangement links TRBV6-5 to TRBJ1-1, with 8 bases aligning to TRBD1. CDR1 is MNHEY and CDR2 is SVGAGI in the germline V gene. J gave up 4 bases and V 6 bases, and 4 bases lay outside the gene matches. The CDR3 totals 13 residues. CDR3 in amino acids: CASRRTGRTEAFF. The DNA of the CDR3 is TGTGCCAGCAGACGGACAGGGCGCACTGAAGCTTTCTTT.

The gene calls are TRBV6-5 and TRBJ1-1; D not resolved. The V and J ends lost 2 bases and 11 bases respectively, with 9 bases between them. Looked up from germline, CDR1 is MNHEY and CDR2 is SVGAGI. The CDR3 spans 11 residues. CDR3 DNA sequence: TGTGCCAGCAGTTACGGGCAGCGGGCTTTCTTT. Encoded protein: CASSYGQRAFF.

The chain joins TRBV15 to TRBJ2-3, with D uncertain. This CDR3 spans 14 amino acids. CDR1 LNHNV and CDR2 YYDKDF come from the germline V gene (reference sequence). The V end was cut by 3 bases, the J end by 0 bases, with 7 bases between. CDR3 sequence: CATSRTFSTDTQYF. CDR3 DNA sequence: TGTGCCACCAGCAGGACTTTTAGCACAGATACGCAGTATTTT.

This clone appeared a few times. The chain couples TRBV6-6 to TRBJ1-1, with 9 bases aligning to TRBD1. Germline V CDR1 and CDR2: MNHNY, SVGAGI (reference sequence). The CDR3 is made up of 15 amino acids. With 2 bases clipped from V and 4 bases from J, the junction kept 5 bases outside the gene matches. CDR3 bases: TGTGCCAGCAGTTACAGGACAGGGGAGGGCACTGAAGCTTTCTTT. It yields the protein CASSYRTGEGTEAFF.

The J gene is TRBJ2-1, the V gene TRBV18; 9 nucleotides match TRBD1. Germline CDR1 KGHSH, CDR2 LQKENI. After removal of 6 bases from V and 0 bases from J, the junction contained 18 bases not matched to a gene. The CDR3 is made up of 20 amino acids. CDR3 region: CASSRSRSRDRVSSYNEQFF. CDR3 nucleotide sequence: TGTGCCAGCTCTCGAAGCAGATCCCGGGACAGGGTAAGCTCCTACAATGAGCAGTTCTTC.

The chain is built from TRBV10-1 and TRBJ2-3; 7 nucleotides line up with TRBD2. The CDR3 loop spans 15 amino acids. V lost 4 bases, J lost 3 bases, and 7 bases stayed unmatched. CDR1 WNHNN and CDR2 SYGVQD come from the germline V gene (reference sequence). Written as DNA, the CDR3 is TGCGCCAGCAGTGCCGGGACTATTAGGACAGATACGCAGTATTTT. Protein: CASSAGTIRTDTQYF.

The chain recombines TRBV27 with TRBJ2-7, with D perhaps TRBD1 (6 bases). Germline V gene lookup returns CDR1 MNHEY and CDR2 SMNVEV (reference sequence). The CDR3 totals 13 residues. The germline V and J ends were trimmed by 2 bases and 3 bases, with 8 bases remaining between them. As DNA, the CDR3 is TGTGCCAGCAGTTTAGGCAGGGGCTACGAGCAGTACTTC. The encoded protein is CASSLGRGYEQYF.

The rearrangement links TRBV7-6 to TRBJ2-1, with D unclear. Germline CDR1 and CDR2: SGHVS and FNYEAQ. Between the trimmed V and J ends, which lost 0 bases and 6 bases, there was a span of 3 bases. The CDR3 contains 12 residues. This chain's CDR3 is CASSLALNEQFF. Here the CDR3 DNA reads TGTGCCAGCAGCTTAGCCCTCAATGAGCAGTTCTTC. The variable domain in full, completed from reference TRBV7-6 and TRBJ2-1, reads GAGVSQSPRYKVTKRGQDVALRCDPISGHVSLYWYRQALGQGPEFLTYFNYEAQQDKSGLPNDRFSAERPEGSISTLTIQRTEQRDSAMYRCASSLALNEQFFGPGTRLTVL.

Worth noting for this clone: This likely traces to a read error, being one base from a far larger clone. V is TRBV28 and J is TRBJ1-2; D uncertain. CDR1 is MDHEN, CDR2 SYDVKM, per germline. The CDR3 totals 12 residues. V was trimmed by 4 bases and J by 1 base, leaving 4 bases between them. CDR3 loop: CASSSVNYGYTF. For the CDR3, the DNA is TGTGCCAGCAGTTCAGTTAACTATGGCTACACCTTC.

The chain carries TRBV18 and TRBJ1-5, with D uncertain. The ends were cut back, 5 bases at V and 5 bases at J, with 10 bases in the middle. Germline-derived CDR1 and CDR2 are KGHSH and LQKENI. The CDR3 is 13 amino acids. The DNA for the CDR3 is TGTGCCAGCTCATCCCGAGAAGATCAGCCCCAGCATTTT. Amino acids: CASSSREDQPQHF.

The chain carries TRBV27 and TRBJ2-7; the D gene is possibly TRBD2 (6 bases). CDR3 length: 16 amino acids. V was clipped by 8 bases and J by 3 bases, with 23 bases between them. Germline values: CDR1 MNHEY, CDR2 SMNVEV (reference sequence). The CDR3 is CASSLGKGREFYEQYF. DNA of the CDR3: TGTGCCAGCTCTCTTGGGAAGGGCCGGGAGTTCTACGAGCAGTACTTC.